This T cell receptor (beta chain) was recorded in a study of siplizumab effects on memory and regulatory T cells. Study-wide points: The diversity of naive T cells seemed greater than that of memory cells, and their alloresponse contribution seemed major.

Concerning this clone itself: Its antigen remains unidentified.

The V gene end was trimmed by 0 bases and the J gene end by 2 bases; junction bases not matched to a gene: 6. This CDR3 has 16 amino acids. Per germline, CDR1 SGHAT and CDR2 FQNNGV. Here immunoSEQ multiplex PCR was the method, and the copy in TCRdb shows in-frame clones only, minus some. Here the sample spans about 100,000 clones, 80% to 95% being singletons. The V call is TRBV11-2, the J call TRBJ2-7; 8 nucleotides line up with TRBD2. What was sequenced was CD4+ T cells sorted from blood. The sequence was collected from a human donor in good health. The CDR3 is CASSLDGLAGPYEQYF. For the CDR3, the DNA is TGTGCCAGCAGCTTAGATGGCTTAGCGGGGCCCTACGAGCAGTACTTC. Full variable domain (rest looked up from reference TRBV11-2 and TRBJ2-7): EAGVAQSPRYKIIEKRQSVAFWCNPISGHATLYWYQQILGQGPKLLIQFQNNGVVDDSQLPKDRFSAERLKGVDSTLKIQPAKLEDSAVYLCASSLDGLAGPYEQYFGPGTRLTVT.